The subject of this entry is one TCR beta chain. Each cDNA got a UMI-containing oligo ligated at its 3' end. An equimolar mix of RC1.1 and RC1.2 primed the beta chain across TRBC1 and TRBC2. From the UMI-ligation and nested PCR reads, TCRdb called clonotypes with MiXCR, one entry per CDR3 protein. The data contain 30,000 or so distinct CDR3 sequences, 7.3% of them seen just once; the ten biggest clones take up approximately 14%. V lost 6 bases, J lost 3 bases, and 15 bases lay in between. Germline loops: CDR1 MDHEN, CDR2 SYDVKM. The CDR3 runs to 14 residues. The data stem from a study of quantifying T cell responses using KT2 cells. Looking at the study overall: RNA was reverse transcribed with TCR alpha and beta constant-region primers. Under optimum conditions, T4 ligation efficiency was estimated at more than 10%.

The chain is built from TRBV28 and TRBJ2-7; D possibly uses TRBD1 or TRBD2 (6 bases each). Source material: PBMCs spiked with cells of the T cell clone KT2. The sequence derives from a human donor. CDR3 sequence (DNA): TGTGCCAGCAGCAAAACCGGGGGCGGCTACGAGCAGTACTTC. Its translation is CASSKTGGGYEQYF.